One and the same sample provided the 15 T cell receptor beta chains below, sequenced in a study of metastatic and nonmetastatic thyroid tumors. Patients underwent thyroid surgery, and none had received any treatment before it. TCRdb recomputed clones from the PCR reads via MiXCR. This table has some 38,000 clones, around half appearing once. The source material was tumor tissue. These receptor sequences come from a male donor with papillary thyroid cancer or a benign thyroid nodule (not recorded which). Some clones in this sample may be carry-over from other donors' samples.

The chain joins TRBV19 to TRBJ1-3; D is undetermined. CDR1 is LNHDA and CDR2 is SQIVND in the germline V gene (reference sequence). The CDR3 length is 14 residues. Trimming cost V 0 bases and J 0 bases, with 3 bases left between them. CDR3 sequence: CASSIDLSGNTIYF. CDR3 bases: TGTGCCAGTAGTATAGACCTCTCTGGAAACACCATATATTTT.

This chain uses TRBV11-1 with TRBJ2-3, with 8 bases identical to TRBD1. With V trimmed by 3 bases and J by 0 bases, 2 bases remained unmatched. Germline-derived CDR1 and CDR2 are SGHAT and FQDESV (reference sequence). This CDR3 has 15 residues. The CDR3 nucleotides are TGTGCCAGCAGCTTTGGGGACAGGAGCACAGATACGCAGTATTTT. Translation: CASSFGDRSTDTQYF.

The chain links TRBV5-1 to TRBJ2-7; D unresolved. The CDR3 is made up of 15 amino acids. Germline CDR1 and CDR2: SGHRS and YFSETQ. Trimming pared 0 bases from V and 2 bases from J, leaving 12 bases between. CDR3 sequence (DNA): TGCGCCAGCAGCTTGGGTACCGTTGTGGCCTACGAGCAGTACTTC. Residues: CASSLGTVVAYEQYF.

This clone showed up just a few times. The V and J genes are TRBV2 and TRBJ1-6; 8 positions agree with TRBD1. Germline-derived CDR1 and CDR2 are SNHLY and FYNNEI. V was clipped by 4 bases and J by 0 bases; unmatched bases: 11. The CDR3 totals 19 residues. Here the CDR3 reads CASSGGRQGMSSYNSPLHF. The CDR3 region has the DNA TGTGCCAGCAGTGGGGGTCGACAGGGGATGAGCTCCTATAATTCACCCCTCCACTTT.

This clone came up a few times. V usage is TRBV24-1 and J usage is TRBJ2-7; the D is unclear. Between the trimmed V and J ends, which lost 10 bases and 7 bases, there was a span of 13 bases. CDR1 is KGHDR, CDR2 SFDVKD, per germline. The CDR3 contains 11 residues. The CDR3 protein is CATAEKDEQYF. The DNA for the CDR3 is TGTGCCACGGCTGAGAAGGATGAGCAGTACTTC.

The V and J genes are TRBV28 and TRBJ2-3; possible D gene TRBD1, 5 bases. Trimming took off 5 bases at V and 1 base at J, with 16 bases between the two ends. The CDR3 is 16 residues long. Germline CDR1 and CDR2: MDHEN and SYDVKM. This CDR3 reads CASSRLGRVGTDTQYF. The CDR3 coding sequence is TGTGCCAGCAGTCGTTTGGGCAGGGTCGGCACAGATACGCAGTATTTT.

V gene TRBV5-1 combines with J gene TRBJ2-1, with TRBD2 identical over 8 bases. V lost 3 bases, J lost 7 bases, and 9 bases stayed unmatched. Germline V lookup: CDR1 SGHRS, CDR2 YFSETQ. This CDR3 region has 15 residues. In nucleotides, the CDR3 is TGCGCCAGCAGCTCCCGACTAGCGAGCTTTAATGAGCAGTTCTTC. Protein: CASSSRLASFNEQFF.

This clone rates as medium-sized. The rearrangement links TRBV20-1 to TRBJ1-3; tentatively, D is TRBD1 (5 bases). V was pared by 1 base and J by 0 bases, with 16 bases between. Germline V CDR1 and CDR2: DFQATT, SNEGSKA (reference sequence). This CDR3 has 17 residues. The CDR3 region is CSARVFTGLTSGNTIYF. Written as DNA, the CDR3 is TGCAGTGCTAGAGTTTTTACAGGACTAACCTCTGGAAACACCATATATTTT.

This chain links TRBV18 with TRBJ2-1, with D uncertain. The CDR3 sequence is 14 residues long. Deletions cut 4 bases from V and 0 bases from J, with 7 bases between. CDR1 is KGHSH and CDR2 is LQKENI in the germline V gene. The CDR3 region is CASSRDSSYNEQFF. The DNA for the CDR3 is TGTGCCAGCTCACGGGATAGCTCCTACAATGAGCAGTTCTTC.

V is TRBV20-1 and J is TRBJ1-5; D remains ambiguous. Trimming pared 2 bases from V and 0 bases from J, leaving 2 bases between. This CDR3 has 12 amino acids. Germline V gene data show CDR1 as DFQATT and CDR2 as SNEGSKA (reference sequence). The CDR3 DNA sequence: TGCAGTGCTAGATCTAGCAATCAGCCCCAGCATTTT. This gives the protein CSARSSNQPQHF.

The chain combines TRBV20-1 with TRBJ2-7, with D possibly TRBD1 on 6 matching bases. Per germline, CDR1 DFQATT and CDR2 SNEGSKA (reference sequence). The CDR3 has 12 amino acids. V was shortened by 7 bases and J by 3 bases, with 13 bases between the two germline ends. In DNA, the CDR3 is TGCAGTGTTCGAGAGGGGGACTACGAGCAGTACTTC. This encodes CSVREGDYEQYF.

The table lists this clone with a few counts. The gene calls are TRBV15 and TRBJ1-5; D unresolved. There are 15 residues in the CDR3. Trimming shortened V by 3 bases and J by 0 bases, and 9 bases separated the two germline ends. Per the germline V gene, CDR1 is LNHNV and CDR2 is YYDKDF (reference sequence). The CDR3 reads CATSRTTASNQPQHF. For the CDR3, the DNA is TGTGCCACCAGCAGGACTACAGCTAGCAATCAGCCCCAGCATTTT.

The chain links TRBV13 to TRBJ2-7; D is possibly TRBD2 (7 bases). Between the trimmed V and J ends, which lost 5 bases and 5 bases, there was a span of 16 bases. The length of the CDR3 is 14 residues. Per the germline V gene, CDR1 is PRHDT and CDR2 is FYEKMQ (reference sequence). The CDR3 region is CASSTGRGADEQYF. Written as DNA, the CDR3 is TGTGCCAGCAGCACGGGACGGGGGGCCGACGAGCAGTACTTC.

This clone was seen only a few times. The CDR3 here is CASSLVRGHGHNSPLHF. The CDR3 DNA reads as TGTGCCAGCAGCTTAGTCCGCGGTCACGGGCATAATTCACCCCTCCACTTT. The V call is TRBV11-2, the J call TRBJ1-6, with D unclear. V lost 1 base and J 5 bases, leaving 15 bases between the germline ends. There are 17 residues in the CDR3. Germline values: CDR1 SGHAT, CDR2 FQNNGV.

This clone was seen a few times. CDR3 bases: TGTGCCAGCAGCCCGGGACAGTCTGTCGGGGAGCTGTTTTTT. Amino acids: CASSPGQSVGELFF. V usage is TRBV12-3 or TRBV12-4 and J usage is TRBJ2-2; 7 bases are shared with TRBD1. V lost 6 bases, J lost 7 bases, and 8 bases stayed unmatched. The CDR3 runs 14 residues.